This TCR beta chain originates from a study of breast tumors, draining lymph nodes, adjacent tissues. Breast cancer patients provided tissue from their axillary draining lymph nodes. Whole-study results and caveats: Data only fit, rather than demonstrated, lymph node origin of most tumor T cells. Tumor and nontumor repertoires were significantly more similar in luminal-like than in basal-like breast cancer. Tumor TCR diversity was below lymph nodes but above nontumor tissue. Data fit most tumor T cells coming from lymph node, expanding in tumor.

One entry per CDR3 protein results from TCRdb running MiXCR on the multiplex PCR reads. The sample includes some 130,000 distinct CDR3 sequences, around 22% of them seen just once. The CDR3 consists of 16 residues. Germline V lookup: CDR1 SNHLY, CDR2 FYNNEI. Trimming pared 1 base from V and 6 bases from J, leaving 13 bases between. On this clonotype itself: The antigen is unknown. Given a much more abundant clone one base away, this may be a read error.

The chain carries TRBV2 and TRBJ2-6; no clear D gene. Sample: axillary lymph node tissue. The source is a female donor with breast cancer. Some clones in this sample may be carry-over from other donors' samples. The CDR3 coding sequence is TGTGCCAGCAGTGAAGTCGGTGGTAGTGAGGCCAACGTCCTGACTTTC. Encoded protein: CASSEVGGSEANVLTF.